What follows are 3 T cell receptor beta chains derived from one specimen sequenced in a study of cytomegalovirus exposure and HLA in healthy donors. The PCR ran on 60 Vbeta and 13 Jbeta primers. The protocol was immunoSEQ multiplex PCR, while the TCRdb copy is restricted to in-frame clones and leaves out a portion. Here the sample spans some 140,000 clones, about 66% being singletons. Input material: PBMCs. The origin of the receptors is a human donor in good health.

On this clone itself: An end of the junction does not agree with germline; a read error may underlie this. The CDR3 loop is CASSIGGQGSYEQCF. The DNA for the CDR3 is TGTGCCAGTAGTATTGGTGGACAGGGGTCCTACGAGCAGTGCTTC. V usage is TRBV19 and J usage is TRBJ2-7, with TRBD1 identical over 9 bases. CDR1 is LNHDA, CDR2 SQIVND, per germline (reference sequence). CDR3 length: 15 residues.

On this clone itself: At one of its ends the junction is not consistent with the germline gene, which may arise from a read error. The chain carries TRBV18 and TRBJ1-2, with D possibly matching TRBD1 (6 bases). CDR1 and CDR2 (germline): KGHSH, LQKENI. This CDR3 is built from 14 residues. CDR3 loop: CASSLGQDNYGYNF. CDR3 nucleotides: TGTGCCAGCTCACTGGGACAAGATAACTATGGCTACAACTTC.

This clone was detected only once. CDR3 loop: CATSRDSGTGNQPQHF. The CDR3 DNA is TGTGCCACCAGCAGAGATTCCGGGACAGGGAATCAGCCCCAGCATTTT. V gene TRBV15 combines with J gene TRBJ1-5, with 9 bases matching TRBD1. Trimming removed 0 bases from V and 4 bases from J; junction bases left unmatched: 4. Germline values: CDR1 LNHNV, CDR2 YYDKDF (reference sequence). This CDR3 comprises 16 residues.